Below are 14 T cell receptor beta chains sequenced from a single sample in a study of response to subunit inactivated influenza vaccine. A single record per CDR3 protein comes from TCRdb applying MiXCR to the RT-PCR reads. This table holds around 520,000 distinct CDR3 sequences, over 9.5% found once. Sequences were derived from PBMCs from blood, sampled on the day of vaccination. These receptor sequences come from a man aged 50 to 60 who received an inactivated influenza vaccine.

This clonotype appeared many times. The chain links TRBV10-3 to TRBJ2-7; 8 bases are shared with TRBD1. The CDR3 has 17 residues. V trimming: 0 bases; J trimming: 5 bases; junction bases outside the gene matches: 12. In germline, CDR1 is ENHRY, CDR2 SYGVKD. In DNA form, the CDR3 reads TGTGCCATCAGTGAGTCGACTCTTAGGCAGGGGGCAAACGAGCAGTACTTC. It codes for CAISESTLRQGANEQYF.

V and J are TRBV4-1 and TRBJ2-3, with TRBD1 as a possible D gene (5 bases). Trimming left V 2 bases short and J 3 bases short, with 9 bases between. Looked up from germline, CDR1 is MGHRA and CDR2 is YSYEKL. This CDR3 has 14 amino acids. The CDR3: CASSQPGATDTQYF. CDR3 in DNA: TGCGCCAGCAGCCAACCTGGGGCGACAGATACGCAGTATTTT.

This clonotype came up a few times. This rearrangement joins TRBV20-1 to TRBJ1-4, with a tentative D call TRBD1 (5 bases). Germline V gene sequence: CDR1 DFQATT, CDR2 SNEGSKA (reference sequence). There are 14 residues in the CDR3. V lost 6 bases and J 4 bases, leaving 15 bases between the germline ends. The CDR3 sequence is CSAPRGTLNEKLFF. The CDR3 region has the DNA TGCAGTGCCCCCCGCGGGACCCTTAATGAAAAACTGTTTTTT.

The J gene is TRBJ2-3, the V gene TRBV5-1; 8 positions agree with TRBD2. V lost 2 bases and J lost 5; bases outside the gene matches: 7. The V gene's germline CDR1 is SGHRS and CDR2 YFSETQ. This CDR3 spans 15 amino acids. CDR3 coding DNA: TGCGCCAGCAGCTTAAAGACTAGCGTGGGAGATACGCAGTATTTT. Amino acids: CASSLKTSVGDTQYF. Using reference TRBV5-1 and TRBJ2-3 for the parts outside the CDR3, the full variable domain is KAGVTQTPRYLIKTRGQQVTLSCSPISGHRSVSWYQQTPGQGLQFLFEYFSETQRNKGNFPGRFSGRQFSNSRSEMNVSTLELGDSALYLCASSLKTSVGDTQYFGPGTRLTVL.

In its sample, this clonotype was seen a few times. The gene calls are TRBV10-3 and TRBJ2-3; D might be TRBD1 or TRBD2, each matching 5 bases. The CDR3 contains 15 residues. V gave up 4 bases and J gave up 4 bases, with 15 bases separating them. Per germline, CDR1 ENHRY and CDR2 SYGVKD. The CDR3 bases are TGTGCCATCAGTGCCCGGTTGGGGGTCCCAGATACGCAGTATTTT. Encoded protein: CAISARLGVPDTQYF.

This chain uses TRBV10-3 with TRBJ2-7; 9 nucleotides line up with TRBD2. The CDR3 length is 14 residues. Germline V lookup: CDR1 ENHRY, CDR2 SYGVKD. V lost 2 bases and J lost 13; bases outside the gene matches: 12. The chain's CDR3 is CAISENAGGCCVYF. The CDR3 DNA is TGTGCCATCAGTGAGAACGCGGGAGGGTGTTGTGTCTACTTC.

This clonotype has a count of ten or more. The rearrangement uses TRBV10-3 and TRBJ2-1, with 10 bases that match TRBD1. The CDR3 is 14 residues long. Trimming removed 2 bases from V and 8 bases from J; junction bases left unmatched: 3. Germline V gene data show CDR1 as ENHRY and CDR2 as SYGVKD. The CDR3 reads CAISEGDRGDEQFF. DNA for the CDR3: TGTGCCATCAGTGAGGGGGACAGGGGCGATGAGCAGTTCTTC.

The rearrangement uses TRBV6-2 or TRBV6-3 and TRBJ1-1; TRBD1 is a possible D gene (5 bases). Germline V gene sequence: CDR1 MNHEY, CDR2 SVGEGT. This CDR3 is built from 14 residues. V lost 2 bases and J lost 5, with 12 bases in between. The CDR3 region is CASSYLEGRTEAFF. In nucleotides, the CDR3 is TGTGCCAGCAGTTACCTAGAGGGGCGAACTGAAGCTTTCTTT.

This clonotype was picked up a small number of times. V gene TRBV20-1 combines with J gene TRBJ2-3; D may be TRBD1 or TRBD2 (5 bases each). Germline CDR1 reads DFQATT; CDR2 reads SNEGSKA (reference sequence). The CDR3 sequence is 15 residues long. V lost 1 base and J 4 bases, leaving 15 bases between the germline ends. The CDR3 coding sequence is TGCAGTGCTAGAGGAGGGACCGCGCGGGCAGATACGCAGTATTTT. It specifies CSARGGTARADTQYF.

The chain carries TRBV4-1 and TRBJ2-7; the match to TRBD1 covers 9 bases. The J segment lost 4 bases and the V segment lost 4 bases, leaving 8 bases of the junction unmatched. The germline V gene has CDR1 MGHRA and CDR2 YSYEKL. The CDR3 is 15 amino acids. This CDR3 reads CASSPPRDRAYEQYF. The CDR3 DNA follows: TGCGCCAGCAGCCCACCCCGGGACAGGGCTTACGAGCAGTACTTC.

In its sample, this clonotype was seen a few times. This rearrangement joins TRBV7-3 to TRBJ2-2; D gene unclear. CDR3 length equals 15 residues. Germline V gene lookup returns CDR1 SGHTA and CDR2 FQGTGA. Trimming took 1 base from V and 6 from J, leaving 12 bases between them. The CDR3 reads CASSLKFSASGELFF. The CDR3 DNA is TGTGCCAGCAGCTTAAAATTTTCGGCCTCCGGGGAGCTGTTTTTT.

This clonotype was found a few times. The chain employs TRBV18 and TRBJ2-5; D tentatively reads TRBD1 or TRBD2 (5 bases each). Trimming cost V 5 bases and J 1 base, with 17 bases left between them. Germline V lookup: CDR1 KGHSH, CDR2 LQKENI. This CDR3 contains 16 residues. CDR3 bases: TGTGCCAGCTCATTGGGGGACGCCCGGTTCCAAGAGACCCAGTACTTC. Encoded protein: CASSLGDARFQETQYF.

This clonotype was detected only a few times. The genes are TRBV20-1 and TRBJ2-1, with D uncertain. CDR3 length equals 16 residues. Looked up from germline, CDR1 is DFQATT and CDR2 is SNEGSKA (reference sequence). Trimming stripped 3 bases from V and 0 bases from J, with 15 bases between. CDR3 sequence: CSASPDGFSSYNEQFF. The DNA for the CDR3 is TGCAGTGCTAGCCCCGACGGTTTTTCCTCCTACAATGAGCAGTTCTTC.

This chain connects TRBV9 to TRBJ2-2; D is ambiguous. The V gene's germline CDR1 is SGDLS and CDR2 YYNGEE. Trimming removed 0 bases at V and 3 bases at J, with 3 bases between. The CDR3 runs 13 residues. The CDR3: CASSVGDTGELFF. Written as DNA, the CDR3 is TGTGCCAGCAGCGTAGGTGACACCGGGGAGCTGTTTTTT. The full variable domain, with the rest looked up from reference TRBV9 and TRBJ2-2, is DSGVTQTPKHLITATGQRVTLRCSPRSGDLSVYWYQQSLDQGLQFLIQYYNGEERAKGNILERFSAQQFPDLHSELNLSSLELGDSALYFCASSVGDTGELFFGEGSRLTVL.